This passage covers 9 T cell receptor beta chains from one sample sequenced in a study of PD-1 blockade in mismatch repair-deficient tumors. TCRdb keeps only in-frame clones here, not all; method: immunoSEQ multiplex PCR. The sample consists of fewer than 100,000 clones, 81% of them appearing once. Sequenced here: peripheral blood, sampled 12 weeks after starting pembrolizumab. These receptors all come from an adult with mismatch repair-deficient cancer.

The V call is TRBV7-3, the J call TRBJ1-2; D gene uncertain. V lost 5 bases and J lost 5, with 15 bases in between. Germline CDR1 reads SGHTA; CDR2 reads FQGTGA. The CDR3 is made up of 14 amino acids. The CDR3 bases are TGTGCCAGCAGCCCCGGACTGGGGAGATATGGCTACACCTTC. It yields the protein CASSPGLGRYGYTF.

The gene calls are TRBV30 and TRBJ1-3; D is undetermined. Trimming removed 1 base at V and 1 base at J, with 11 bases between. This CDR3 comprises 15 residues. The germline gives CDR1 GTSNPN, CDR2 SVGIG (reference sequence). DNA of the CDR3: TGTGCCTGGAGTGCCCTCGGGATTTCTGGAAACACCATATATTTT. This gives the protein CAWSALGISGNTIYF.

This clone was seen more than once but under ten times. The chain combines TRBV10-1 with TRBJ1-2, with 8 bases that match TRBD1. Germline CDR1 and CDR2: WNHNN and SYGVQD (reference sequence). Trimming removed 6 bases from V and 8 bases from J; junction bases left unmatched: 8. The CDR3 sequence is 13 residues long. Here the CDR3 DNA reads TGCGCCAGCAGCAGGGGGCCCGGTTGGGGCTACACCTTC. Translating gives CASSRGPGWGYTF.

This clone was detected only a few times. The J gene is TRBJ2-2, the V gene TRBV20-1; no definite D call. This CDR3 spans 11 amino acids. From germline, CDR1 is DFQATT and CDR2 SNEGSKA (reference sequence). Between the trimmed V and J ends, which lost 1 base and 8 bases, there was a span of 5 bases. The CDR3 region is CSARGDGELFF. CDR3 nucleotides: TGCAGTGCTAGAGGAGATGGGGAGCTGTTTTTT.

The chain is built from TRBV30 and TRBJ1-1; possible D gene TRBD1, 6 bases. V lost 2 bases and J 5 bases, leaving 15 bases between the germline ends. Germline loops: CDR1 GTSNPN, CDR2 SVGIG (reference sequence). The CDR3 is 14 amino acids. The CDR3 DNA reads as TGTGCCTGGAGTTTACAGGGCTTTGGGACTGAAGCTTTCTTT. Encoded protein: CAWSLQGFGTEAFF. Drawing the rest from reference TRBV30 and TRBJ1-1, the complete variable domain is SQTIHQWPATLVQPVGSPLSLECTVEGTSNPNLYWYRQAAGRGLQLLFYSVGIGQISSEVPQNLSASRPQDRQFILSSKKLLLSDSGFYLCAWSLQGFGTEAFFGQGTRLTVV.

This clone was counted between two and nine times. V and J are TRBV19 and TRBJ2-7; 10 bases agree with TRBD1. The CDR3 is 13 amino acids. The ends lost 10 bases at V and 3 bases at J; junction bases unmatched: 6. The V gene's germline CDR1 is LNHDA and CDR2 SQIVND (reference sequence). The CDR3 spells CATSRDRGYEQYF. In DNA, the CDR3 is TGTGCCACCTCCCGGGACAGGGGCTACGAGCAGTACTTC.

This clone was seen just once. DNA of the CDR3: TGTGCCAGCTCACCCCGAGCGGCTAGCACAGATACGCAGTATTTT. Translation: CASSPRAASTDTQYF. The chain uses TRBV18 and TRBJ2-3, with a weak D call TRBD2 (5 bases). There are 15 residues in the CDR3. Germline V gives CDR1 KGHSH, CDR2 LQKENI. Trimming took off 3 bases at V and 0 bases at J, with 10 bases between the two ends.

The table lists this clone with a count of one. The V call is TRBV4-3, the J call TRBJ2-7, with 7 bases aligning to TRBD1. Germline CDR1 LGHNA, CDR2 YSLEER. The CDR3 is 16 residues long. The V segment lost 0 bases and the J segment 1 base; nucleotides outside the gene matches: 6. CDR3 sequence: CASSQDWQGVSYEQYF. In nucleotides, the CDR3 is TGCGCCAGCAGCCAAGATTGGCAGGGGGTTTCCTACGAGCAGTACTTC.

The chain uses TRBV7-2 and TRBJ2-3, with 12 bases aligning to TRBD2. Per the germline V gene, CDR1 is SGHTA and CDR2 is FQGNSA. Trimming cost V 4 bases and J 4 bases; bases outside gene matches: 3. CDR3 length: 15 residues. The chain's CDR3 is CASSSSGRGADTQYF. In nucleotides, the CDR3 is TGTGCCAGCAGCTCTAGCGGGAGGGGGGCAGATACGCAGTATTTT.